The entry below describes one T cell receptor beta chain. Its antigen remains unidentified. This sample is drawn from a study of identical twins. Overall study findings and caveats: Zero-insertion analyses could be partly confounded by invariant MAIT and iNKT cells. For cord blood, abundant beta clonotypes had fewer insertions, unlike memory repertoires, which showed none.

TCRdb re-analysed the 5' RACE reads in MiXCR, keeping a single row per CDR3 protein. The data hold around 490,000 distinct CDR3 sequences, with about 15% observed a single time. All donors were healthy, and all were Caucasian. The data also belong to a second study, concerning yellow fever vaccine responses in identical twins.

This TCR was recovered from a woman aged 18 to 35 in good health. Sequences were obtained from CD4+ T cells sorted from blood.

CDR3 DNA sequence: TGCGCCAGCAGCTTGATAGGTACTCAGAGCTCCTACAATGAGCAGTTCTTC. Translating gives CASSLIGTQSSYNEQFF. The chain links TRBV5-1 to TRBJ2-1; D call uncertain. CDR1 and CDR2 (germline): SGHRS, YFSETQ. The CDR3 loop spans 17 amino acids. The V end lost 1 base, the J end lost 0 bases, and 14 bases lay between the germline ends.